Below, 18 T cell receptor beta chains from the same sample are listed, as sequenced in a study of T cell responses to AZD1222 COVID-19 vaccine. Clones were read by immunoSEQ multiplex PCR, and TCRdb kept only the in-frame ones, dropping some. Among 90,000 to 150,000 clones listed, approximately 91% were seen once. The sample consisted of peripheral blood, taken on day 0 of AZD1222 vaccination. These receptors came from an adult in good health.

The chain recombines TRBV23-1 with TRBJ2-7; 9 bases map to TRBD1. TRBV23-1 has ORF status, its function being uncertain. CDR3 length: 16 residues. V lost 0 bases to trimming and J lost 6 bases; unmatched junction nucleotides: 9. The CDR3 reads CASSQSVDRGFGEQYF. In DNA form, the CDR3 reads TGCGCCAGCAGTCAATCGGTTGACAGGGGGTTTGGCGAGCAGTACTTC.

CDR3 bases: TGTGCCAGCAGCCAAGATCGGTGGCGGAGCTATGGCTACACCTTC. Protein sequence: CASSQDRWRSYGYTF. V and J are TRBV3-1 (or the pseudogene TRBV3-2) and TRBJ1-2; unclear D gene. Germline CDR1 is LGHDT and CDR2 is YNNKEL (reference sequence). Trimming left V 0 bases short and J 4 bases short, with 12 bases between. This CDR3 has 15 residues.

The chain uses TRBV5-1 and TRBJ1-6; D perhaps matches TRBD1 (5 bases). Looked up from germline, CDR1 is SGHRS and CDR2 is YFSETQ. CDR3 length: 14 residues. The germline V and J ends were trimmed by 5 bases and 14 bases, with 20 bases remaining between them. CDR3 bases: TGCGCCAGCAGACCCGGGACGGCTATAGGGGCCCTCCACTTT. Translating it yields CASRPGTAIGALHF.

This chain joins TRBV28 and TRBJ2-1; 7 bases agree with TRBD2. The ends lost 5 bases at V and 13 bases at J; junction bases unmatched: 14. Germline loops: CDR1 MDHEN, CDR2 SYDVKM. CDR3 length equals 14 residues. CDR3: CASSLASGQMEQFF. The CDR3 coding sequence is TGTGCCAGCAGTCTGGCTAGCGGTCAAATGGAACAGTTCTTC.

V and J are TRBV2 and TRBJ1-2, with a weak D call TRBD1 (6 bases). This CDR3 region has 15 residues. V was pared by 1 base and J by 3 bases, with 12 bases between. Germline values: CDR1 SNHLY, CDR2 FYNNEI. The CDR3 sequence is CASSEGAGADYGYTF. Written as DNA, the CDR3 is TGTGCCAGCAGTGAAGGAGCGGGGGCAGACTATGGCTACACCTTC.

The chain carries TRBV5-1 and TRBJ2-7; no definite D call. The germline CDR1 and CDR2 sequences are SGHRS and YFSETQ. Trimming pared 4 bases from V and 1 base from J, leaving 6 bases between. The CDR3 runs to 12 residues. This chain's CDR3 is CASSDPSYEQYF. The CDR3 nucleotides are TGCGCCAGCAGCGACCCTTCCTACGAGCAGTACTTC.

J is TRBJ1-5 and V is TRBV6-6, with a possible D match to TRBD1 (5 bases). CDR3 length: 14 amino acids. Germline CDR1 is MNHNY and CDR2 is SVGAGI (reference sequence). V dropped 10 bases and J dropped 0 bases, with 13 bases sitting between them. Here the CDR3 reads CATSTGDSNQPQHF. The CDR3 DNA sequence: TGTGCCACCTCTACGGGGGATAGCAATCAGCCCCAGCATTTT.

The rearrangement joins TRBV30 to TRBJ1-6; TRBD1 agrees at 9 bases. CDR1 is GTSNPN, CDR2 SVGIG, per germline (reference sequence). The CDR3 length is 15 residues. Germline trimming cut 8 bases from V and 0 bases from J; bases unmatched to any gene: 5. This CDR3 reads CASGQGSSYNSPLHF. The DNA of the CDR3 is TGTGCCAGCGGACAGGGGAGCTCCTATAATTCACCCCTCCACTTT.

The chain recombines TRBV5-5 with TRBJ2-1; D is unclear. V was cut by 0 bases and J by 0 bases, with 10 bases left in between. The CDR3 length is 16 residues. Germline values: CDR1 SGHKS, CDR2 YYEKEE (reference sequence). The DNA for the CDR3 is TGTGCCAGCAGCTTGGGGGTGGTGAGCTCCTACAATGAGCAGTTCTTC. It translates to CASSLGVVSSYNEQFF.

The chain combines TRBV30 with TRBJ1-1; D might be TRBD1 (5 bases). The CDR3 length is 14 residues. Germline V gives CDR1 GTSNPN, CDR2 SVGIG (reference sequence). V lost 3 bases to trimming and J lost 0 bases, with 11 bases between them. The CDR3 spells CAWSRDFMNTEAFF. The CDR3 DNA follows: TGTGCCTGGAGCCGGGACTTTATGAACACTGAAGCTTTCTTT.

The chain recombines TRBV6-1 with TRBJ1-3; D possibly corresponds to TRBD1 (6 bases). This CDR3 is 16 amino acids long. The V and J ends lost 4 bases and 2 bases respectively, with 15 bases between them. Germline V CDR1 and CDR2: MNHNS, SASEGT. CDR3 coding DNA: TGTGCCAGCAGTGCCTCCTGGGGGGCCCCTGGAAACACCATATATTTT. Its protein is CASSASWGAPGNTIYF.

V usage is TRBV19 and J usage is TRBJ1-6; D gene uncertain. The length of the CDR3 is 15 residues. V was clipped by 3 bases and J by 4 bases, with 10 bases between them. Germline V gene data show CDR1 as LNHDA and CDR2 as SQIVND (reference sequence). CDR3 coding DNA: TGTGCCAGTAGTATTGTATCGCGGTATAATTCACCCCTCCACTTT. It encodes CASSIVSRYNSPLHF.

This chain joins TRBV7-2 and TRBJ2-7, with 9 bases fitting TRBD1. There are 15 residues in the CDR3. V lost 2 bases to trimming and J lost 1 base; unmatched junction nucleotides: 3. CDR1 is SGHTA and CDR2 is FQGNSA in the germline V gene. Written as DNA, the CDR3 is TGTGCCAGCAGCTTATTTGGGACAGGGTCCTACGAGCAGTACTTC. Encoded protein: CASSLFGTGSYEQYF.

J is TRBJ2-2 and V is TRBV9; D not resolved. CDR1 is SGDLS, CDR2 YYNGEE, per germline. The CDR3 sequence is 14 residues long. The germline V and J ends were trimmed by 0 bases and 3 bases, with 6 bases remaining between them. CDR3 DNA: TGTGCCAGCAGCGTAGCTGCAGACACCGGGGAGCTGTTTTTT. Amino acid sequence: CASSVAADTGELFF.

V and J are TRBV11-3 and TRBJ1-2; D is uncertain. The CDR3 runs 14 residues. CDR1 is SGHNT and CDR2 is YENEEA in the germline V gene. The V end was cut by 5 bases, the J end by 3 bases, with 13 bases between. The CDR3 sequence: CASSPLSTDYGYTF. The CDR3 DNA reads TGTGCCAGCAGCCCACTCTCCACGGACTATGGCTACACCTTC. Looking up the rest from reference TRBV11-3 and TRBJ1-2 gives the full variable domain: EAGVVQSPRYKIIEKKQPVAFWCNPISGHNTLYWYLQNLGQGPELLIRYENEEAVDDSQLPKDRFSAERLKGVDSTLKIQPAELGDSAVYLCASSPLSTDYGYTFGSGTRLTVV.

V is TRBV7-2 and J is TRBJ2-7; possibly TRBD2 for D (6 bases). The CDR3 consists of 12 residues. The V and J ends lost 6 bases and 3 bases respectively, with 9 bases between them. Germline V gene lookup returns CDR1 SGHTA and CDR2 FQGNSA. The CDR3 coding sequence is TGTGCCAGCAGTCGTAGCGGCTACGAGCAGTACTTC. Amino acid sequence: CASSRSGYEQYF.

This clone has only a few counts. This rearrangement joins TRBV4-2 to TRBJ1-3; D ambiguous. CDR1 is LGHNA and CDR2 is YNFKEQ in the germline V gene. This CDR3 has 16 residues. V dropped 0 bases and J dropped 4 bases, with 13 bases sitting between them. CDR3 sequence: CASSQDKGAGGNTIYF. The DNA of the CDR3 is TGTGCCAGCAGCCAAGATAAGGGAGCGGGGGGAAACACCATATATTTT.

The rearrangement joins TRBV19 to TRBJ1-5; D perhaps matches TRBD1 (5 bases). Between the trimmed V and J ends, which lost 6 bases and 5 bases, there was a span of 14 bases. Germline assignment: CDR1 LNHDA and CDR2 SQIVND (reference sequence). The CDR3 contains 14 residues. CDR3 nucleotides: TGTGCCAGTAGCGAATTCAGGGTGGATCAGCCCCAGCATTTT. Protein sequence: CASSEFRVDQPQHF.